The 26 T cell receptor beta chains presented below share a single source sample, sequenced in a study of T cell responses to AZD1222 COVID-19 vaccine. The protocol was immunoSEQ multiplex PCR, while the TCRdb copy is restricted to in-frame clones and leaves out a portion. The sample includes nearly 110,000 clones, about 93% of them seen just once. The sequencing used peripheral blood, collected on day 0 of AZD1222 vaccination. These receptors originate from an adult in good health.

This chain connects TRBV2 to TRBJ2-2; 7 bases are shared with TRBD2. CDR3 length: 15 residues. The germline V gene encodes CDR1 SNHLY and CDR2 FYNNEI. J lost 1 base, V lost 7 bases, and 6 bases had no gene match. The CDR3 bases are TGTGCCAGCAAAGGTGGACTAGTGAACACCGGGGAGCTGTTTTTT. Amino acids: CASKGGLVNTGELFF.

The rearrangement uses TRBV9 and TRBJ2-5, with 7 bases that match TRBD1. Trimming cost V 0 bases and J 3 bases; bases outside gene matches: 5. Per germline, CDR1 SGDLS and CDR2 YYNGEE. The CDR3 sequence is 15 residues long. In DNA form, the CDR3 reads TGTGCCAGCAGCGTAGTGCCCACAGGGGAAGAGACCCAGTACTTC. This sequence encodes CASSVVPTGEETQYF.

The chain combines TRBV5-4 with TRBJ1-6; TRBD1 is a possible D gene (6 bases). The CDR3 runs 12 residues. Germline CDR1 reads SGHNT; CDR2 reads YYREEE (reference sequence). V gave up 4 bases and J gave up 13 bases, with 12 bases separating them. CDR3 residues: CASSVQGPPLHF. In DNA, the CDR3 is TGTGCCAGCAGCGTACAGGGTCCCCCCCTCCACTTT. The full variable domain, with the rest looked up from reference TRBV5-4 and TRBJ1-6, is ETGVTQSPTHLIKTRGQQVTLRCSSQSGHNTVSWYQQALGQGPQFIFQYYREEENGRGNFPPRFSGLQFPNYSSELNVNALELDDSALYLCASSVQGPPLHFGNGTRLTVT.

CDR3 bases: TGTGCCAGTAGGCCGGACAGGGGCGGTGGCTACACCTTC. Translated, it gives CASRPDRGGGYTF. The V call is TRBV19, the J call TRBJ1-2; 9 bases fit TRBD1. After removal of 6 bases from V and 7 bases from J, the junction contained 6 bases not matched to a gene. The CDR3 totals 13 residues. CDR1 is LNHDA, CDR2 SQIVND, per germline (reference sequence).

The gene calls are TRBV10-2 and TRBJ2-5; D is possibly TRBD1 or TRBD2 (5 bases each). The germline V gene has CDR1 WSHSY and CDR2 SAAADI. V gave up 4 bases and J gave up 1 base, with 10 bases separating them. This CDR3 contains 14 residues. The CDR3 is CASSGGAAQETQYF. The CDR3 DNA reads as TGCGCCAGCAGTGGAGGGGCAGCCCAAGAGACCCAGTACTTC.

In its sample, this clone was seen once. The chain joins TRBV5-5 to TRBJ2-3; the D is unclear. The V gene lost 0 bases and the J gene lost 1 base, with 6 bases spanning the gap. The CDR3 is 14 residues long. Germline CDR1 is SGHKS and CDR2 is YYEKEE (reference sequence). CDR3: CASSLESGTDTQYF. CDR3 nucleotides: TGTGCCAGCAGCTTGGAGAGCGGCACAGATACGCAGTATTTT. The full variable domain, with the rest looked up from reference TRBV5-5 and TRBJ2-3, is DAGVTQSPTHLIKTRGQQVTLRCSPISGHKSVSWYQQVLGQGPQFIFQYYEKEERGRGNFPDRFSARQFPNYSSELNVNALLLGDSALYLCASSLESGTDTQYFGPGTRLTVL.

J is TRBJ2-7 and V is TRBV9, with D perhaps matching TRBD2 (5 bases). The length of the CDR3 is 15 residues. CDR1 SGDLS and CDR2 YYNGEE come from the germline V gene. Deletions cut 4 bases from V and 7 bases from J, with 21 bases between. The CDR3 spells CASSPASTTWWEQYF. In DNA form, the CDR3 reads TGTGCCAGCAGCCCCGCTTCGACTACTTGGTGGGAGCAGTACTTC.

The chain couples TRBV5-1 to TRBJ1-1, with 9 bases matching TRBD1. The V segment lost 6 bases and the J segment 2 bases; nucleotides outside the gene matches: 11. Germline values: CDR1 SGHRS, CDR2 YFSETQ. This CDR3 region has 16 residues. The CDR3 coding sequence is TGCGCCAGCATAGATACAGGGGGCGGTTTTAACACTGAAGCTTTCTTT. It specifies CASIDTGGGFNTEAFF.

The chain combines TRBV7-9 with TRBJ2-7; 7 positions agree with TRBD2. The CDR3 sequence is 15 residues long. The junction had 8 bases not matched to a gene; V was cut back by 5 bases and J by 1 base. Germline loops: CDR1 SEHNR, CDR2 FQNEAQ (reference sequence). The CDR3 loop is CASSRGGEGSYEQYF. CDR3 bases: TGTGCCAGCAGCCGAGGCGGGGAGGGTTCCTACGAGCAGTACTTC.

The CDR3 region has the DNA TGTGCCAGCAGCCCCAGACCAGGGTCCACCGGGGAGCTGTTTTTT. Residues: CASSPRPGSTGELFF. The chain carries TRBV7-2 and TRBJ2-2; weak D call: TRBD1 (5 bases). The CDR3 totals 15 residues. CDR1 is SGHTA, CDR2 FQGNSA, per germline. Trimming shortened V by 5 bases and J by 4 bases, and 14 bases separated the two germline ends.

The chain recombines TRBV12-5 with TRBJ2-7; tentatively, D is TRBD2 (5 bases). CDR1 is LGHNT, CDR2 FRNRAP, per germline. The V gene lost 2 bases and the J gene lost 1 base, with 18 bases spanning the gap. The CDR3 contains 17 residues. CDR3 loop: CASGLRPPLASSYEQYF. Written as DNA, the CDR3 is TGTGCTAGTGGTTTGAGGCCACCTCTAGCCTCATCCTACGAGCAGTACTTC. Looking up the rest from reference TRBV12-5 and TRBJ2-7 gives the full variable domain: DARVTQTPRHKVTEMGQEVTMRCQPILGHNTVFWYRQTMMQGLELLAYFRNRAPLDDSGMPKDRFSAEMPDATLATLKIQPSEPRDSAVYFCASGLRPPLASSYEQYFGPGTRLTVT.

The table lists this clone with a few counts. CDR3 protein: CASRRTDSNQPQHF. Written as DNA, the CDR3 is TGCGCCAGCAGACGGACAGATAGCAATCAGCCCCAGCATTTT. The chain has TRBV10-2 and TRBJ1-5; D perhaps matches TRBD1 (6 bases). V dropped 6 bases and J dropped 0 bases, with 9 bases sitting between them. The CDR3 is made up of 14 amino acids. Germline CDR1 WSHSY, CDR2 SAAADI.

The rearrangement links TRBV7-9 to TRBJ1-5, with a possible D match to TRBD1 (5 bases). V was trimmed by 8 bases and J by 0 bases, leaving 17 bases between them. The CDR3 length is 16 residues. Germline lookup yields CDR1 SEHNR and CDR2 FQNEAQ (reference sequence). DNA of the CDR3: TGTGCCAGCTCCCACGGGGACGGGAATAGCAATCAGCCCCAGCATTTT. Its protein is CASSHGDGNSNQPQHF.

The V and J genes are TRBV15 and TRBJ2-3; D is undetermined. This CDR3 region has 13 residues. CDR1 is LNHNV, CDR2 YYDKDF, per germline (reference sequence). V lost 5 bases and J lost 6, with 12 bases in between. The CDR3 region is CATSRRVVDTQYF. CDR3 in DNA: TGTGCCACCAGCCGCAGAGTTGTGGATACGCAGTATTTT.

The genes are TRBV9 and TRBJ2-7; D perhaps matches TRBD2 (5 bases). The CDR3 runs 14 residues. The germline V and J ends were trimmed by 0 bases and 2 bases, with 9 bases remaining between them. Germline V lookup: CDR1 SGDLS, CDR2 YYNGEE. The DNA of the CDR3 is TGTGCCAGCAGCGTAGAGAGCGGACCCTACGAGCAGTACTTC. It codes for CASSVESGPYEQYF.

The chain's CDR3 is CASSQSISGGYGDTQYF. DNA of the CDR3: TGCGCCAGCAGCCAATCAATTAGCGGGGGGTACGGAGATACGCAGTATTTT. This rearrangement joins TRBV4-3 to TRBJ2-3; 10 positions match TRBD2. CDR3 length equals 17 residues. The germline gives CDR1 LGHNA, CDR2 YSLEER. V shed 2 bases, J shed 5 bases, and the junction held 10 bases outside the gene matches.

The CDR3, as DNA: TGTGCCACTACAGTATTCGGACTTTCGCGGGGGGGCTACACCTTC. Amino acids: CATTVFGLSRGGYTF. The chain uses TRBV19 and TRBJ1-2; possible D gene TRBD1, 5 bases. Germline V gene lookup returns CDR1 LNHDA and CDR2 SQIVND (reference sequence). Trimming left V 10 bases short and J 8 bases short, with 26 bases between. This CDR3 has 15 residues.

The chain uses TRBV6-5 and TRBJ2-7, with a tentative D call TRBD2 (5 bases). The CDR3 spans 14 residues. Germline V gene sequence: CDR1 MNHEY, CDR2 SVGAGI. Deletions cut 7 bases from V and 1 base from J, with 14 bases between. CDR3 in amino acids: CASKTGRGSYEQYF. For the CDR3, the DNA is TGTGCCAGCAAGACGGGCAGAGGGTCCTACGAGCAGTACTTC.

V is TRBV5-4 and J is TRBJ2-1; the match to TRBD2 covers 9 bases. The V gene's germline CDR1 is SGHNT and CDR2 YYREEE (reference sequence). This CDR3 has 15 amino acids. V dropped 4 bases and J dropped 6; count of bases not matched to a gene: 8. CDR3 sequence (DNA): TGTGCCAGCAGCGGGCGGGCTAGCGGGACCAATGAGCAGTTCTTC. This gives the protein CASSGRASGTNEQFF.

This chain uses TRBV4-1 with TRBJ2-3, with 9 bases that match TRBD1. The CDR3 runs 15 residues. Germline V lookup: CDR1 MGHRA, CDR2 YSYEKL. J was trimmed by 8 bases and V by 2 bases; bases with no gene match: 8. The CDR3 protein is CASSQKITGGFTQYF. DNA for the CDR3: TGCGCCAGCAGCCAAAAAATCACAGGGGGCTTTACGCAGTATTTT.

The V and J genes are TRBV6-4 and TRBJ1-2, with D uncertain. The germline V gene encodes CDR1 MRHNA and CDR2 SNTAGT. This CDR3 has 15 amino acids. The germline V and J ends were trimmed by 3 bases and 0 bases, with 11 bases remaining between them. The CDR3 reads CASSEVSGANYGYTF. Here the CDR3 DNA reads TGTGCCAGCAGTGAAGTCTCTGGAGCTAACTATGGCTACACCTTC.

The chain carries TRBV27 and TRBJ2-2; TRBD2 might be the D (6 bases). V lost 8 bases to trimming and J lost 4 bases, with 17 bases between them. Looked up from germline, CDR1 is MNHEY and CDR2 is SMNVEV (reference sequence). The CDR3 loop spans 15 amino acids. The CDR3 DNA reads TGTGCCAGCTCCATCATGGGGGGTTCCACCGGGGAGCTGTTTTTT. As protein: CASSIMGGSTGELFF.

The chain employs TRBV2 and TRBJ1-2, with TRBD1 matching over 8 bases. Per the germline V gene, CDR1 is SNHLY and CDR2 is FYNNEI. Losses at the gene ends were 6 bases for V and 5 bases for J; bases not matched to a gene: 11. The CDR3 runs to 15 residues. CDR3 DNA: TGTGCCAGCAGACACCCTGGACAGGGCTGGTATGGCTACACCTTC. It encodes CASRHPGQGWYGYTF. Together with reference TRBV2 and TRBJ1-2, the CDR3 gives the full variable domain: EPEVTQTPSHQVTQMGQEVILRCVPISNHLYFYWYRQILGQKVEFLVSFYNNEISEKSEIFDDQFSVERPDGSNFTLKIRSTKLEDSAMYFCASRHPGQGWYGYTFGSGTRLTVV.

J is TRBJ2-1 and V is TRBV9; no reliable D call. Germline loops: CDR1 SGDLS, CDR2 YYNGEE. The length of the CDR3 is 16 residues. V was cut by 3 bases and J by 0 bases, with 13 bases left in between. The CDR3, as DNA: TGTGCCAGCAGCGCGCACCCAGATTTCTCCTACAATGAGCAGTTCTTC. This codes for CASSAHPDFSYNEQFF.

With regard to this clone: Other DNA sequences of this sample code for an identical CDR3. The chain employs TRBV18 and TRBJ1-5; no reliable D call. Germline values: CDR1 KGHSH, CDR2 LQKENI. The CDR3 has 13 amino acids. V lost 1 base, J lost 6 bases, and 7 bases lay in between. CDR3 loop: CASSPQGSQPQHF. In DNA form, the CDR3 reads TGTGCCAGCTCACCACAGGGTTCTCAGCCCCAGCATTTT.

The gene calls are TRBV3-1 (or the pseudogene TRBV3-2) and TRBJ2-3, with D perhaps matching TRBD1 or TRBD2 (5 bases each). Germline V gene sequence: CDR1 LGHDT, CDR2 YNNKEL (reference sequence). This CDR3 region has 16 residues. V was clipped by 0 bases and J by 4 bases, with 14 bases between them. The CDR3 sequence: CASSQEGPSIPDTQYF. The CDR3 DNA follows: TGTGCCAGCAGCCAAGAGGGGCCTAGCATCCCAGATACGCAGTATTTT.